This T cell receptor (beta chain) was identified in a study of cytomegalovirus exposure and HLA in healthy donors. TCRdb's table, derived via immunoSEQ multiplex PCR, lists solely in-frame clones and lacks some. The sample records 150,000 to 200,000 clones, 85% being singletons. The CDR3 is 18 amino acids. From germline, CDR1 is MGHRA and CDR2 YSYEKL. V lost 4 bases, J lost 1 base, and 21 bases lay in between. The sample consisted of PBMCs. The rearrangement joins TRBV4-1 to TRBJ2-3, with a tentative D call TRBD2 (6 bases). This clonotype was obtained from a man aged 25 to 45 in good health and CMV-seropositive. The CDR3 DNA is TGCGCCAGCAGCCCCCAAACGGCGGGGTACACGCGCACAGATACGCAGTATTTT. Amino acid sequence: CASSPQTAGYTRTDTQYF.